This entry is about one T cell receptor beta chain. Antigen: not known. These data belong to a study of shared clonotypes between healthy human individuals. Original analysis: In the immunoSEQ data, sequences were junction-only and lacked quality scores, so filtering differed. Assay used: immunoSEQ multiplex PCR; TCRdb lists only in-frame clones, some missing. For V, J and clone size, that table is used; D and trimming come from the DNA. The sample yields some 1,400,000 clones, 95% to 97% seen once. Caucasian adults living in Nashville, Tennessee, provided all samples. Splitting the CD4+ cells yielded a CD45RA+ naive subset and a CD45RA-negative memory subset. Regarding the study as a whole: Naive subsets generally had larger estimated richness than memory subsets.

There are 17 residues in the CDR3. V was shortened by 3 bases and J by 3 bases, with 19 bases between the two germline ends. Germline V gives CDR1 SNHLY, CDR2 FYNNEI. This TCR derives from a man in his thirties or forties in good health. V is TRBV2 and J is TRBJ2-3, with D maybe TRBD2 (6 bases). The sample comprised naive CD4+ T cells sorted from blood. As to subset: CD45RA+ positively selected. The CDR3 loop reads CASSEFSSGRATDTQYF. For the CDR3, the DNA is TGTGCCAGCAGTGAGTTCTCATCCGGGAGAGCTACAGATACGCAGTATTTT.